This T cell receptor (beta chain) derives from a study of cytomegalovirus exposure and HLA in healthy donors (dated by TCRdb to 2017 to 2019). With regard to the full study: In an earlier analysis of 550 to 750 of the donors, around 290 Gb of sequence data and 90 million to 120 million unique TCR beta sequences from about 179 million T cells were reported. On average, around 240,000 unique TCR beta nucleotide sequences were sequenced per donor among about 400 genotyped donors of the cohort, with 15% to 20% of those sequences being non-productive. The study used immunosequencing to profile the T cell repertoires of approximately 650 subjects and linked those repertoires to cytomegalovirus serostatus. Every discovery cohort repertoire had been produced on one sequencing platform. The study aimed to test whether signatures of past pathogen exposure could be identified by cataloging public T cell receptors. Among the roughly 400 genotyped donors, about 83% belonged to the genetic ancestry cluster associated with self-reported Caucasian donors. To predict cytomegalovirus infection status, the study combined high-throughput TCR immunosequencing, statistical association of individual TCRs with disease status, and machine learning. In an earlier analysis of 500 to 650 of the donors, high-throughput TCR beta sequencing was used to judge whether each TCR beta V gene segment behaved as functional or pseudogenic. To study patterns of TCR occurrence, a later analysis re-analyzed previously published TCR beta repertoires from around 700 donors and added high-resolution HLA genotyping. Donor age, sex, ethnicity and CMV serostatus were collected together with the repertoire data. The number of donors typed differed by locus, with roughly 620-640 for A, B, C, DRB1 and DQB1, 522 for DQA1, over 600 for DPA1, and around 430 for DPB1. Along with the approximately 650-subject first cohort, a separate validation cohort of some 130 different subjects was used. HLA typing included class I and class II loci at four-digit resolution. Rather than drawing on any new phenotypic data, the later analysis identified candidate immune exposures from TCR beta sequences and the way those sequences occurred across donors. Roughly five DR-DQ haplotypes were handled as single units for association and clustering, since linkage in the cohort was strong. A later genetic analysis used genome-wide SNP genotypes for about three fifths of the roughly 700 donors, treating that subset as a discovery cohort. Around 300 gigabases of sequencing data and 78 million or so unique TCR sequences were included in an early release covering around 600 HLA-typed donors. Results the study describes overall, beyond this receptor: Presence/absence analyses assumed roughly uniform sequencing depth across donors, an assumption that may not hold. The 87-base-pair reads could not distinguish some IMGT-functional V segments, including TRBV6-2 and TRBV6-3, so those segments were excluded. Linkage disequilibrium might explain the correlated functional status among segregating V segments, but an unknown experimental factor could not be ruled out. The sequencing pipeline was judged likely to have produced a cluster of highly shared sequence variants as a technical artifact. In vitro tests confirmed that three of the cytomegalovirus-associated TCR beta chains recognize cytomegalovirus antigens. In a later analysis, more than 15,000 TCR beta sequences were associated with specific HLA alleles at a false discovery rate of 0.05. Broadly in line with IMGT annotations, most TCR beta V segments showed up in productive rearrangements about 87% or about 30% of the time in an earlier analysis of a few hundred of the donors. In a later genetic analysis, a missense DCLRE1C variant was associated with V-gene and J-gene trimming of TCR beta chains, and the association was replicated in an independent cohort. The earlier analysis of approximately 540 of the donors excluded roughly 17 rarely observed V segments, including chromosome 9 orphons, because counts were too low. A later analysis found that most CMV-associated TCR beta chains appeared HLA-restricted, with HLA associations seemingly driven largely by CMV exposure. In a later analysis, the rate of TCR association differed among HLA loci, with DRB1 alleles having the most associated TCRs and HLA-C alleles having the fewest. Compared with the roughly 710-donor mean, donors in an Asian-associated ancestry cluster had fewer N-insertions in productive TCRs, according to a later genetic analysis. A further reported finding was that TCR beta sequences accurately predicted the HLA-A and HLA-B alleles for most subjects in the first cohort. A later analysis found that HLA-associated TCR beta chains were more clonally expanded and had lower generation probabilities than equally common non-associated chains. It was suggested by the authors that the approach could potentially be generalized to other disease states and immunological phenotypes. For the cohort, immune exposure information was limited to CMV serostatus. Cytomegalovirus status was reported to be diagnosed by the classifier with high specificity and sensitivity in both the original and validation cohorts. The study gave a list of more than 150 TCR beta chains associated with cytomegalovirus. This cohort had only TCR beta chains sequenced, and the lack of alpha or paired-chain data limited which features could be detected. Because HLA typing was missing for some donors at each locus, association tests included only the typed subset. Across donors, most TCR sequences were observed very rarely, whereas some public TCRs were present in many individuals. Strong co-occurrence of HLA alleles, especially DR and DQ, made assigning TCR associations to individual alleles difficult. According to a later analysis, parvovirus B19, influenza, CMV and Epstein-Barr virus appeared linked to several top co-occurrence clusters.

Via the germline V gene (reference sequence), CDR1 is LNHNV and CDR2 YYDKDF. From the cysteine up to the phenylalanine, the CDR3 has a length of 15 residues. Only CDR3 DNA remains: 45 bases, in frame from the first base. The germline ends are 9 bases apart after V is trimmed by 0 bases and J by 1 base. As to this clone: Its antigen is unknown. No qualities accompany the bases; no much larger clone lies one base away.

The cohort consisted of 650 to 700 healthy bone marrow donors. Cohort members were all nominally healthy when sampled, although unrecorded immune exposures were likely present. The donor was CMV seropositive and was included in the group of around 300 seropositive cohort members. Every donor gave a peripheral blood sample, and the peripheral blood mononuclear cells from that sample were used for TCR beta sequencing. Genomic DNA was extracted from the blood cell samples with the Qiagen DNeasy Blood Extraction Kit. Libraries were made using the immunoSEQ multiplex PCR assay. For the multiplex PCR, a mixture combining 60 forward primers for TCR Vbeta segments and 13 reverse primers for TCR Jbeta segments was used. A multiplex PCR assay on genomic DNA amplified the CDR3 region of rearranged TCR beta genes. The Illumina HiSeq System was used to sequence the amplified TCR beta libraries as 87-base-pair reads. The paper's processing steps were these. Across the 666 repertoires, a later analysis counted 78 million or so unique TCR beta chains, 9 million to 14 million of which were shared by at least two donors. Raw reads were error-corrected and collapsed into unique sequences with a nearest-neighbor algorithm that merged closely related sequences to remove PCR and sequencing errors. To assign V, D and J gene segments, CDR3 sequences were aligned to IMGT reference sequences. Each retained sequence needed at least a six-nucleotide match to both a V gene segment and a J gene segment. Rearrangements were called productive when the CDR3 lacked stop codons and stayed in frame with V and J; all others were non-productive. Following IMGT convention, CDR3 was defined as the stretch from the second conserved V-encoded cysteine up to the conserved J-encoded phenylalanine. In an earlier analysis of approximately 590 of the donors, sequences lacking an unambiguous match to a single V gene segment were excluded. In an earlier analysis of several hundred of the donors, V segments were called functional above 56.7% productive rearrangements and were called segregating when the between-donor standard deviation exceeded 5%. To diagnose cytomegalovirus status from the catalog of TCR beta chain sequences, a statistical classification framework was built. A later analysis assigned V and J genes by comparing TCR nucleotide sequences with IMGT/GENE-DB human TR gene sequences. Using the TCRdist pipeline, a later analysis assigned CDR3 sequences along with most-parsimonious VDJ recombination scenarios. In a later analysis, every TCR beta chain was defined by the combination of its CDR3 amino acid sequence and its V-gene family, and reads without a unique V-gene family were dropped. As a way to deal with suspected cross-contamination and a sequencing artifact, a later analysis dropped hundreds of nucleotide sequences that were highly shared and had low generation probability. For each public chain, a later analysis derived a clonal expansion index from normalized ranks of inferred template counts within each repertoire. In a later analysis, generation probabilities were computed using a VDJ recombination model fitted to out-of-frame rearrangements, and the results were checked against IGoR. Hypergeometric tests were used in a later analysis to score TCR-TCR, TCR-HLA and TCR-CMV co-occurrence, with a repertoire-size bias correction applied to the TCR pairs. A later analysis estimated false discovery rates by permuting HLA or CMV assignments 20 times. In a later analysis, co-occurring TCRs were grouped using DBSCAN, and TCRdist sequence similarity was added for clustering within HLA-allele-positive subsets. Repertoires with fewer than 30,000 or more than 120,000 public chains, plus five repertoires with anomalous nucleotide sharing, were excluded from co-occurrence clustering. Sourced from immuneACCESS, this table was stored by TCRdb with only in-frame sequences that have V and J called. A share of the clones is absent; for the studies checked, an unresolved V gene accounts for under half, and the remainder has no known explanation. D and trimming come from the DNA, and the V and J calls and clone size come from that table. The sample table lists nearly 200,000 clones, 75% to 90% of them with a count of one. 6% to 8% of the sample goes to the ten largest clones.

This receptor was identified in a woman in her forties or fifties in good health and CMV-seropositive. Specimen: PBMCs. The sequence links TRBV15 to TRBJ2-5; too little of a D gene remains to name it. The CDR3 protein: CATSRDYVAQETQYF. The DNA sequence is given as TGTGCCACCAGCAGAGATTACGTAGCCCAAGAGACCCAGTACTTC.